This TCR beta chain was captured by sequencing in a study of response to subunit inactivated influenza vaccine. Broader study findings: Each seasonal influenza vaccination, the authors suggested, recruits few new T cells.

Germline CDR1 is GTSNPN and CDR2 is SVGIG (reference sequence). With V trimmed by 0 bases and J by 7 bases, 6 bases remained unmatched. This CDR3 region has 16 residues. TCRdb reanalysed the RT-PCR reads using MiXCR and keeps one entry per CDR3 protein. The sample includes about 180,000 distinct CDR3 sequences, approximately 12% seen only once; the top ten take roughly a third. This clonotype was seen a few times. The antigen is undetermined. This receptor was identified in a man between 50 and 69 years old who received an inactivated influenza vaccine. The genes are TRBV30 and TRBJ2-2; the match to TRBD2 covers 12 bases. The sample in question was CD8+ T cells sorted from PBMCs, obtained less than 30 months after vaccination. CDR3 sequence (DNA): TGTGCCTGGAGTGTCCTAGCGGGAGGGCCACACGGGGAGCTGTTTTTT. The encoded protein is CAWSVLAGGPHGELFF.